What follows are 9 T cell receptor beta chains derived from one specimen sequenced in a study of response to subunit inactivated influenza vaccine (dated by TCRdb to between 2017 and 2018). The method was RT-PCR. Sequencing was carried out with an Illumina HiSeq 2500. Using fastp at Q25 and MiXCR, TCRdb reprocessed the public reads and kept productive beta chains. All rows with the same CDR3 protein become a single entry with the most common DNA and genes. The sample includes about 520,000 distinct CDR3 sequences, with about 7.2% observed a single time. The ten largest clones take up about 12% of the sample. The sample in question was PBMCs from blood, obtained roughly 24 months after vaccination. Receptors originate from a man between 50 and 70 years old who received an inactivated influenza vaccine. Donor details come from another sample of the same person, matched by shared clones.

The table lists this clonotype with many counts. The chain uses TRBV3-1 and TRBJ2-2, with 8 bases matching TRBD2. After removal of 1 base from V and 1 base from J, the junction contained 2 bases not matched to a gene. CDR3 length: 16 amino acids. Per the germline V gene, CDR1 is LGHDT and CDR2 is YNNKEL (reference sequence). The CDR3 protein is CASSQAAGGNTGELFF. CDR3 nucleotides: TGTGCCAGCAGCCAAGCGGCGGGAGGGAACACCGGGGAGCTGTTTTTT.

This clonotype came up many times. V and J are TRBV10-3 and TRBJ2-3; 8 bases are a match to TRBD2. With 5 bases clipped from V and 4 bases from J, the junction kept 2 bases outside the gene matches. This CDR3 comprises 13 residues. Looked up from germline, CDR1 is ENHRY and CDR2 is SYGVKD. In DNA form, the CDR3 reads TGTGCCATCAGTACGGGAGGGGCAGATACGCAGTATTTT. Translated, it gives CAISTGGADTQYF.

CDR3 region: CASGQGGNSPLHF. The CDR3 DNA reads TGTGCCAGCGGACAGGGAGGGAATTCACCCCTCCACTTT. The chain couples TRBV6-1 to TRBJ1-6; TRBD1 matches 8 bases. Trimming cost V 8 bases and J 7 bases; bases outside gene matches: 4. CDR3 length: 13 residues. Germline CDR1 MNHNS, CDR2 SASEGT.

The sample holds many counts of this clonotype. This rearrangement joins TRBV20-1 to TRBJ1-1; 7 positions agree with TRBD1. The CDR3 covers 17 residues. The germline V gene encodes CDR1 DFQATT and CDR2 SNEGSKA (reference sequence). The ends lost 1 base at V and 4 bases at J; junction bases unmatched: 15. CDR3 protein: CSARADLTGWFGTEAFF. The DNA for the CDR3 is TGCAGTGCTAGAGCCGACTTGACAGGGTGGTTTGGCACTGAAGCTTTCTTT.

This clonotype came up a few times. The CDR3 nucleotides read TGTGCCAGCAGCATTGAAACGGGGGTAGATACGCAGTATTTT. Translated, it gives CASSIETGVDTQYF. The chain is built from TRBV5-4 and TRBJ2-3; D may be TRBD2 (6 bases). The CDR3 loop spans 14 amino acids. Germline CDR1 reads SGHNT; CDR2 reads YYREEE (reference sequence). V lost 4 bases to trimming and J lost 5 bases, with 14 bases between them.

This clonotype was detected many times. The chain employs TRBV6-2 or TRBV6-3 and TRBJ1-5, with 8 bases fitting TRBD1. Trimming cost V 2 bases and J 9 bases; bases outside gene matches: 6. CDR3 size: 14 residues. Germline CDR1 reads MNHEY; CDR2 reads SVGEGT. The DNA for the CDR3 is TGTGCCAGCAGTTACCCCGTTACAGGGGGGCCCCAGCATTTT. This encodes CASSYPVTGGPQHF.

In this sample, this clonotype turned up many times. This chain connects TRBV24-1 to TRBJ2-1; TRBD1 is a possible D gene (5 bases). CDR1 KGHDR and CDR2 SFDVKD come from the germline V gene. Trimming cost V 3 bases and J 3 bases, with 11 bases left between them. The CDR3 has 15 amino acids. The CDR3 region is CATSDVDTSYNEQFF. The CDR3 DNA is TGTGCCACCAGTGATGTGGACACCAGCTACAATGAGCAGTTCTTC.

The CDR3 is CASSKGGGMLHYEQYF. The DNA of the CDR3 is TGTGCCAGCAGCAAAGGGGGAGGGATGTTACACTACGAGCAGTACTTC. J is TRBJ2-7 and V is TRBV21-1; TRBD2, the table's D call, was not compared with the DNA. TRBV21-1 is termed a pseudogene. The CDR3 totals 16 residues.

This clonotype was seen many times. The chain links TRBV6-1 to TRBJ2-2, with D hard to call. V was shortened by 6 bases and J by 4 bases, with 12 bases between the two germline ends. The CDR3 spans 14 residues. Germline assignment: CDR1 MNHNS and CDR2 SASEGT. The CDR3 DNA is TGTGCCAGCAGATCACAGACCTCCACCGGGGAGCTGTTTTTT. Translated: CASRSQTSTGELFF.